This T cell receptor (beta chain) derives from a study of cytomegalovirus exposure and HLA in healthy donors. The wider study: HLA-typed donors were the source of about 85 million unique TCRs, which an early data release held.

Remarks on this clone: Sequence at one end of the junction differs from germline and may be a read error.

PCR primers comprised 60 Vbeta and 13 Jbeta primers. The repertoire was sequenced with immunoSEQ multiplex PCR; TCRdb's copy has only in-frame clones and lacks some. The sample lists 81,000 or so clones; 77% were seen once. This CDR3 is 11 amino acids long. Germline V gene sequence: CDR1 DFQATT, CDR2 SNEGSKA (reference sequence). The receptor comes from a man aged 45-60 years in good health and CMV-seropositive. The source material was PBMCs. The J gene is TRBJ1-2, the V gene TRBV20-1, with TRBD1 identical over 8 bases. The CDR3 protein is CSARQGQGGGF. The CDR3 coding sequence is TGCAGTGCTAGACAAGGACAGGGCGGAGGATTC.